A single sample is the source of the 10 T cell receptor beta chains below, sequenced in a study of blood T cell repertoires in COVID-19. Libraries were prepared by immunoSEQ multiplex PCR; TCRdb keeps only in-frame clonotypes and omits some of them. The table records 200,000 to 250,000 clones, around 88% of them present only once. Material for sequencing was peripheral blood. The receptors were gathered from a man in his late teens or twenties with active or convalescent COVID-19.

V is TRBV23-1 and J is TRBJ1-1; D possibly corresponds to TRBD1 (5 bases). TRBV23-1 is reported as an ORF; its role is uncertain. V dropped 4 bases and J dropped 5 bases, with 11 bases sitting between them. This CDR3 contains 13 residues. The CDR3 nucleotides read TGCGCCAGCAGTCCCCGGAAGGGGACTGAAGCTTTCTTT. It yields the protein CASSPRKGTEAFF.

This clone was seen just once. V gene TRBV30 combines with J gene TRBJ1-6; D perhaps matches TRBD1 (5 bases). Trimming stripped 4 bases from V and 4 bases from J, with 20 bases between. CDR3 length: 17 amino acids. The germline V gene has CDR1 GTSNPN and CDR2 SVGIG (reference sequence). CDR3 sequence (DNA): TGTGCCTGGAACCCGCTTACCGTGGGGCTTTATAATTCACCCCTCCACTTT. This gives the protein CAWNPLTVGLYNSPLHF.

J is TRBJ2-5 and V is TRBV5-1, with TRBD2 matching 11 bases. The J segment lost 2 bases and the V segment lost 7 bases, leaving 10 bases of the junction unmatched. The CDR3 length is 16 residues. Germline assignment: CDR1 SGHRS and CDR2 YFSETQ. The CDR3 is CASFWGGLAVQETQYF. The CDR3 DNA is TGCGCCAGCTTCTGGGGGGGACTAGCGGTACAAGAGACCCAGTACTTC. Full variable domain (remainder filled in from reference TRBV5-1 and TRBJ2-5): KAGVTQTPRYLIKTRGQQVTLSCSPISGHRSVSWYQQTPGQGLQFLFEYFSETQRNKGNFPGRFSGRQFSNSRSEMNVSTLELGDSALYLCASFWGGLAVQETQYFGPGTRLLVL.

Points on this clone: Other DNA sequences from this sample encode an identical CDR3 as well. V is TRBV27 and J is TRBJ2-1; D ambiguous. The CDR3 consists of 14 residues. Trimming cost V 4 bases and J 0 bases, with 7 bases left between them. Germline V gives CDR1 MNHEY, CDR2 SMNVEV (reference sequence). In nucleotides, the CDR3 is TGTGCCAGCAGTTCGGCTAGCTCCTACAATGAGCAGTTCTTC. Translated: CASSSASSYNEQFF.

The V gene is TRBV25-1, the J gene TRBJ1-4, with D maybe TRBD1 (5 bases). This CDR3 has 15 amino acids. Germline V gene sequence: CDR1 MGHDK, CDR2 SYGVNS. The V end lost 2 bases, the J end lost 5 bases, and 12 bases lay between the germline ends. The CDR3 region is CASSETQEGNEKLFF. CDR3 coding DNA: TGTGCCAGCAGTGAAACCCAGGAGGGGAATGAAAAACTGTTTTTT.

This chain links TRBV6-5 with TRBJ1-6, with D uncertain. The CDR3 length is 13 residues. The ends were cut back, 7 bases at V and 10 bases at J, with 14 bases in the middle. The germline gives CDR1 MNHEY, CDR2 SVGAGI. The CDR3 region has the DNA TGTGCCAGCACCGCAAAAAGAGGGTCACCCCTCCACTTT. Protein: CASTAKRGSPLHF.

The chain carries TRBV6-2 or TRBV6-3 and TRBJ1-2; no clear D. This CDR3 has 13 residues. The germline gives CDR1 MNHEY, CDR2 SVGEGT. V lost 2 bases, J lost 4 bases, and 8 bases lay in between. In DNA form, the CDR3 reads TGTGCCAGCAGTTACGAACAGTTCTATGGCTACACCTTC. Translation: CASSYEQFYGYTF.

DNA for the CDR3: TGTGCCAGCTCACCACCGTCTCTAGGAACTGAAAAACTGTTTTTT. Translated: CASSPPSLGTEKLFF. The genes are TRBV18 and TRBJ1-4; D is unclear. CDR3 length equals 15 residues. V shed 0 bases and J shed 7 bases, with 12 bases lying between them. Looked up from germline, CDR1 is KGHSH and CDR2 is LQKENI.

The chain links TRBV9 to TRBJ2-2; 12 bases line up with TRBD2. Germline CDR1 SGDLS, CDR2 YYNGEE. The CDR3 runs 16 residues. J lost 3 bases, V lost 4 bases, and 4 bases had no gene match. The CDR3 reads CASSHRLAGDTGELFF. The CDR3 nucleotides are TGTGCCAGCAGCCATAGACTAGCGGGGGACACCGGGGAGCTGTTTTTT. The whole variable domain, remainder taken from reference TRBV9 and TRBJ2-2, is DSGVTQTPKHLITATGQRVTLRCSPRSGDLSVYWYQQSLDQGLQFLIQYYNGEERAKGNILERFSAQQFPDLHSELNLSSLELGDSALYFCASSHRLAGDTGELFFGEGSRLTVL.

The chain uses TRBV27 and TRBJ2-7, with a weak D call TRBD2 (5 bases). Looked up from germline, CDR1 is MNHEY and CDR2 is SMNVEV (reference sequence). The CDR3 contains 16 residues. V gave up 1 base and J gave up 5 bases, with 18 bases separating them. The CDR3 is CASSLFWDSGLDEQYF. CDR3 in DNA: TGTGCCAGCAGTTTATTCTGGGATTCGGGATTGGACGAGCAGTACTTC.